A single sample gave rise to the 27 T cell receptor beta chains below, sequenced in a study of OX40 agonist ivuxolimab in advanced cancers. The library was built by means of the immunoSEQ multiplex PCR assay. The clones in this table, taken by TCRdb from immuneACCESS, are in-frame only. Not every clone is retained; where verified, under half of the shortfall comes from an unresolved V gene, and the cause of the rest is unknown. In all, the sample holds tens of thousands of clones, and about 90% of those were seen once. Clones ranked in the top ten supply about 0.33% of the sample. The specimen comprised CD4+ or CD8+ T cells sorted from blood, sampled in a trial of the OX40 agonist ivuxolimab. These receptors came from an adult with an advanced solid tumor such as melanoma, head and neck, liver or kidney cancer.

The rearrangement joins TRBV2 to TRBJ2-3; D may be TRBD2 (6 bases). The germline CDR1 and CDR2 sequences are SNHLY and FYNNEI. The CDR3 length is 13 residues. With 4 bases removed from V and 7 bases from J, the gap between germline ends came to 12 bases. In nucleotides, the CDR3 is TGTGCCAGCAGTGTACGGGACTCATATACGCAGTATTTT. Protein: CASSVRDSYTQYF. Drawing the rest from reference TRBV2 and TRBJ2-3, the complete variable domain is EPEVTQTPSHQVTQMGQEVILRCVPISNHLYFYWYRQILGQKVEFLVSFYNNEISEKSEIFDDQFSVERPDGSNFTLKIRSTKLEDSAMYFCASSVRDSYTQYFGPGTRLTVL.

This clone was recorded once. The chain has TRBV19 and TRBJ1-5, with 9 bases that match TRBD1. This CDR3 is 15 amino acids long. Germline CDR1 LNHDA, CDR2 SQIVND (reference sequence). J was trimmed by 4 bases and V by 8 bases; bases with no gene match: 9. The CDR3 nucleotides read TGTGCCAGTGGGACACAGGGGGCCTGGAATCAGCCCCAGCATTTT. This encodes CASGTQGAWNQPQHF.

The rearrangement joins TRBV27 to TRBJ1-5; D is uncertain. This CDR3 spans 15 amino acids. Germline V lookup: CDR1 MNHEY, CDR2 SMNVEV (reference sequence). V lost 2 bases, J lost 4 bases, and 12 bases lay in between. The CDR3 here is CASSLNGLGNQPQHF. CDR3 DNA sequence: TGTGCCAGCAGTTTAAATGGTCTGGGGAATCAGCCCCAGCATTTT.

The chain uses TRBV12-5 and TRBJ2-1; 8 bases match TRBD2. The germline V gene has CDR1 LGHNT and CDR2 FRNRAP. Trimming removed 8 bases from V and 6 bases from J; junction bases left unmatched: 12. The CDR3 length is 15 residues. This chain's CDR3 is CASSPSGSIINEQFF. For the CDR3, the DNA is TGTGCTAGTTCTCCTAGCGGGTCAATCATCAATGAGCAGTTCTTC.

This CDR3 is CATESSGANVLTF. In nucleotides, the CDR3 is TGTGCCACCGAAAGCTCTGGGGCCAACGTCCTGACTTTC. This rearrangement joins TRBV19 to TRBJ2-6, with D unclear. This CDR3 has 13 residues. Germline V gives CDR1 LNHDA, CDR2 SQIVND (reference sequence). The germline V and J ends were trimmed by 10 bases and 0 bases, with 7 bases remaining between them.

The chain uses TRBV29-1 and TRBJ1-2, with a tentative D call TRBD1 (5 bases). The CDR3 is 12 residues long. V was cut by 6 bases and J by 4 bases, with 12 bases left in between. Germline V lookup: CDR1 SQVTM, CDR2 ANQGSEA. CDR3 nucleotide sequence: TGCAGCGTAATGGGGGGACCCTATGGCTACACCTTC. Translated, it gives CSVMGGPYGYTF.

The J gene is TRBJ1-1, the V gene TRBV15; D gene uncertain. Germline V gene sequence: CDR1 LNHNV, CDR2 YYDKDF (reference sequence). The CDR3 length is 13 residues. The ends were cut back, 2 bases at V and 1 base at J, with 5 bases in the middle. The CDR3 nucleotides are TGTGCCACCAGCAGACAGCAGAACACTGAAGCTTTCTTT. This sequence encodes CATSRQQNTEAFF. The full variable domain, with the rest looked up from reference TRBV15 and TRBJ1-1, is DAMVIQNPRYQVTQFGKPVTLSCSQTLNHNVMYWYQQKSSQAPKLLFHYYDKDFNNEADTPDNFQSRRPNTSFCFLDIRSPGLGDTAMYLCATSRQQNTEAFFGQGTRLTVV.

The V gene is TRBV5-5, the J gene TRBJ1-2, with D unclear. Trimming stripped 1 base from V and 4 bases from J, with 11 bases between. Germline V CDR1 and CDR2: SGHKS, YYEKEE (reference sequence). This CDR3 is 14 amino acids long. CDR3 region: CASSLYPGGYGYTF. Written as DNA, the CDR3 is TGTGCCAGCAGCTTGTACCCGGGAGGCTATGGCTACACCTTC.

The chain has TRBV11-2 and TRBJ2-3, with a weak D call TRBD2 (6 bases). CDR3 length: 15 amino acids. The V gene lost 5 bases and the J gene lost 2 bases, with 14 bases spanning the gap. Looked up from germline, CDR1 is SGHAT and CDR2 is FQNNGV. CDR3 residues: CASSPTGLVTDTQYF. The DNA of the CDR3 is TGTGCCAGCAGCCCCACGGGACTCGTCACAGATACGCAGTATTTT.

The rearrangement uses TRBV5-1 and TRBJ1-5; D gene uncertain. The CDR3 runs 14 residues. The V end was cut by 0 bases, the J end by 7 bases, with 11 bases between. Germline V gene data show CDR1 as SGHRS and CDR2 as YFSETQ. CDR3 sequence (DNA): TGCGCCAGCAGCTTGGAAGGGCGAGGCCAGCCCCAGCATTTT. This codes for CASSLEGRGQPQHF.

The gene calls are TRBV12-5 and TRBJ2-2; 8 bases fit TRBD1. Germline assignment: CDR1 LGHNT and CDR2 FRNRAP. The trim removed 4 bases at V and 4 bases at J, leaving 5 bases unmatched. CDR3 length equals 15 residues. DNA of the CDR3: TGTGCTAGTGGTTCGGGACAGGCGGGCACCGGGGAGCTGTTTTTT. It yields the protein CASGSGQAGTGELFF. Looking up the rest from reference TRBV12-5 and TRBJ2-2 gives the full variable domain: DARVTQTPRHKVTEMGQEVTMRCQPILGHNTVFWYRQTMMQGLELLAYFRNRAPLDDSGMPKDRFSAEMPDATLATLKIQPSEPRDSAVYFCASGSGQAGTGELFFGEGSRLTVL.

The CDR3 nucleotides read TGTGCCAGCAGCTTAGTGCTAGCGGGAGGTACCTCCTACGAGCAGTACTTC. It translates to CASSLVLAGGTSYEQYF. The chain carries TRBV7-2 and TRBJ2-7, with TRBD2 identical over 11 bases. In germline, CDR1 is SGHTA, CDR2 FQGNSA. The CDR3 is made up of 17 amino acids. The J segment lost 0 bases and the V segment lost 1 base, leaving 5 bases of the junction unmatched.

The CDR3 loop is CASSLGTGTGEQFF. CDR3 nucleotides: TGCGCCAGCAGCTTAGGGACAGGGACCGGTGAGCAGTTCTTC. The rearrangement joins TRBV5-1 to TRBJ2-1; 9 nucleotides match TRBD1. The ends lost 2 bases at V and 9 bases at J; junction bases unmatched: 6. The CDR3 has 14 residues. Germline CDR1 reads SGHRS; CDR2 reads YFSETQ.

This clone is a singleton in its sample. The chain joins TRBV28 to TRBJ2-7; TRBD2 might be the D (7 bases). CDR1 MDHEN and CDR2 SYDVKM come from the germline V gene. The CDR3 covers 15 residues. V was cut by 4 bases and J by 9 bases, with 22 bases left in between. Here the CDR3 reads CASSSWSGDYSGQYF. CDR3 in DNA: TGTGCCAGCAGTTCATGGTCAGGGGACTATTCAGGGCAGTACTTC.

The chain links TRBV27 to TRBJ1-6, with 8 bases lining up with TRBD1. In germline, CDR1 is MNHEY, CDR2 SMNVEV (reference sequence). Germline trimming cut 6 bases from V and 6 bases from J; bases unmatched to any gene: 10. The CDR3 has 16 residues. CDR3: CASRPGRDRPNSPLHF. CDR3 DNA: TGTGCCAGCAGGCCTGGCCGGGACAGGCCTAATTCACCCCTCCACTTT.

The chain links TRBV5-4 to TRBJ2-1; D call uncertain. The ends were cut back, 0 bases at V and 2 bases at J, with 6 bases in the middle. The length of the CDR3 is 14 residues. In germline, CDR1 is SGHNT, CDR2 YYREEE (reference sequence). The CDR3 here is CASSLGVPYNEQFF. DNA of the CDR3: TGTGCCAGCAGCTTGGGAGTTCCCTACAATGAGCAGTTCTTC.

V gene TRBV18 combines with J gene TRBJ2-7, with TRBD1 as a possible D gene (6 bases). The V end was cut by 4 bases, the J end by 4 bases, with 17 bases between. CDR1 and CDR2 (germline): KGHSH, LQKENI. This CDR3 has 15 amino acids. As DNA, the CDR3 is TGTGCCAGCTCACTCGGCTCAGGGGATGAATACGAGCAGTACTTC. Protein product: CASSLGSGDEYEQYF.

This chain uses TRBV5-1 with TRBJ2-1; maybe TRBD2 (5 bases). Trimming took off 0 bases at V and 2 bases at J, with 9 bases between the two ends. CDR1 and CDR2 (germline): SGHRS, YFSETQ. The CDR3 totals 15 residues. CDR3 in DNA: TGCGCCAGCAGCTTGGATCTAGCCCCCTACAATGAGCAGTTCTTC. It is translated as CASSLDLAPYNEQFF. Combining the CDR3 with reference TRBV5-1 and TRBJ2-1 gives the whole variable domain KAGVTQTPRYLIKTRGQQVTLSCSPISGHRSVSWYQQTPGQGLQFLFEYFSETQRNKGNFPGRFSGRQFSNSRSEMNVSTLELGDSALYLCASSLDLAPYNEQFFGPGTRLTVL.

The chain couples TRBV5-8 to TRBJ2-1; 9 bases align to TRBD2. The V gene's germline CDR1 is SGHTS and CDR2 YDEGEE. The CDR3 covers 18 residues. Trimming removed 4 bases from V and 3 bases from J; junction bases left unmatched: 14. CDR3 loop: CASSPSLSGRTFYNEQFF. In DNA form, the CDR3 reads TGTGCCAGCAGCCCTTCTTTGAGCGGGAGGACATTCTACAATGAGCAGTTCTTC.

J is TRBJ2-2 and V is TRBV11-3, with D perhaps matching TRBD2 (6 bases). Trimming removed 0 bases from V and 5 bases from J, with 16 bases in between. The germline gives CDR1 SGHNT, CDR2 YENEEA. The CDR3 runs 17 residues. The CDR3, as DNA: TGTGCCAGCAGCTTAGATCGTGGGCGGGATCATACCGGGGAGCTGTTTTTT. Protein product: CASSLDRGRDHTGELFF.

A single count supports this clone. V and J are TRBV27 and TRBJ2-6; the D is unclear. CDR3 size: 16 residues. Germline CDR1 and CDR2: MNHEY and SMNVEV (reference sequence). The ends were cut back, 8 bases at V and 0 bases at J, with 14 bases in the middle. Here the CDR3 reads CASGHWLSSGANVLTF. DNA for the CDR3: TGTGCCAGCGGCCACTGGCTAAGCTCTGGGGCCAACGTCCTGACTTTC.

The chain recombines TRBV6-1 with TRBJ1-5; possible D gene TRBD1, 5 bases. The V gene lost 4 bases and the J gene lost 5 bases, with 9 bases spanning the gap. This CDR3 is built from 13 residues. Looked up from germline, CDR1 is MNHNS and CDR2 is SASEGT. DNA for the CDR3: TGTGCCAGCAGTGGGACATTTGATCAGCCCCAGCATTTT. Translated: CASSGTFDQPQHF.

This clone was detected only once. This chain joins TRBV5-1 and TRBJ2-4; 7 bases are a match to TRBD2. Germline CDR1 and CDR2: SGHRS and YFSETQ. There are 15 residues in the CDR3. V dropped 7 bases and J dropped 0; count of bases not matched to a gene: 7. The CDR3: CASSREPLAKNIQYF. The CDR3 DNA sequence: TGCGCCAGCTCGCGGGAGCCCCTAGCCAAAAACATTCAGTACTTC.

CDR3 in DNA: TGTGCCAGCAGAAACGGGGCCGCTGAAGCTTTCTTT. It yields the protein CASRNGAAEAFF. The chain couples TRBV6-1 to TRBJ1-1, with D perhaps TRBD1 (5 bases). The CDR3 runs to 12 residues. Per the germline V gene, CDR1 is MNHNS and CDR2 is SASEGT. V was pared by 6 bases and J by 6 bases, with 11 bases between.

The chain carries TRBV19 and TRBJ1-5, with TRBD1 matching over 7 bases. CDR3 length equals 13 residues. Germline V gene sequence: CDR1 LNHDA, CDR2 SQIVND (reference sequence). With 5 bases clipped from V and 6 bases from J, the junction kept 4 bases outside the gene matches. Here the CDR3 DNA reads TGTGCCAGTAGTGACAGGGTAAGTCAGCCCCAGCATTTT. Translation: CASSDRVSQPQHF.

The V and J genes are TRBV28 and TRBJ1-1, with TRBD1 matching 8 bases. V lost 6 bases and J lost 4; bases outside the gene matches: 13. Germline V gene lookup returns CDR1 MDHEN and CDR2 SYDVKM. The CDR3 loop spans 16 amino acids. The CDR3 DNA follows: TGTGCCAGCAGAGAGGGGGGACAGGTGAGAGTCACTGAAGCTTTCTTT. This encodes CASREGGQVRVTEAFF.

This clone occurred once. As DNA, the CDR3 is TGTGCCAGTAGCCCCGGACAGTATAACACTGAAGCTTTCTTT. Amino acid sequence: CASSPGQYNTEAFF. The J gene is TRBJ1-1, the V gene TRBV19, with D tentatively TRBD1 (6 bases). Germline loops: CDR1 LNHDA, CDR2 SQIVND (reference sequence). V was pared by 6 bases and J by 2 bases, with 13 bases between. The CDR3 totals 14 residues.